This T cell receptor beta chain derives from a study of blood T cell repertoires in COVID-19. The overall study: The analysed material was cDNA or gDNA that came from T cells, B-cell-depleted T cells, or PBMCs.

In the source study's methods: Researchers report that nucleated cell counts were estimated from reference gene primer amplification. Assay: immunoSEQ multiplex PCR; the TCRdb copy retains only in-frame clones and omits some. V and J calls and clone size are given by that table; D and trimming were obtained from the DNA. The data contain 51,000 or so clones, under 85% of them seen just once; the ten biggest clones take up 6.9%. From germline, CDR1 is LNHNV and CDR2 YYDKDF (reference sequence). V was pared by 3 bases and J by 7 bases, with 13 bases between. This CDR3 is 15 amino acids long. This TCR came from a man aged 65 to 79 with active COVID-19. The chain joins TRBV15 to TRBJ1-6; D unresolved. The sequenced sample was peripheral blood. CDR3: CATSRQPGANSPLHF. The CDR3 DNA is TGTGCCACCAGCAGGCAACCGGGAGCCAATTCACCCCTCCACTTT.